The TCR beta chain under discussion was sequenced for a study of vaccination and CD4 T cells after COVID-19. Study context: Sampling post-COVID took place a median approximately 100 days after diagnosis (range 35 to 161).

Study-wide results and limits: Of the reactive clones in convalescent patients, a median 86.3% showed up only post-vaccination.

Specified treatment: roughly 10-day PBMC culture with coronavirus spike peptide pools or control peptides (ViraFEST assay). Peptide pool stimulation in ViraFEST expanded antigen-specific T cells, whose TCRs were then sequenced. With the Oncomine TCR Beta short-read assay, DNA from cultured CD4+ T cells was sequenced. Genomic DNA extraction was carried out from cultured CD4+ T cells. One entry per CDR3 protein, called by TCRdb with MiXCR from the PCR reads. This table has about 26,000 distinct CDR3 sequences, around 66% appearing once. Germline CDR1 is SEHNR and CDR2 is FQNEAQ (reference sequence). There are 14 residues in the CDR3. With 2 bases removed from V and 1 base from J, the gap between germline ends came to 6 bases. This clonotype was detected once. Antigen specificity is unknown.

This receptor was identified in a human donor who had recovered from COVID-19. The chain couples TRBV7-9 to TRBJ2-4; the D gene is possibly TRBD1 (6 bases). Material: CD4+ T cells from blood, cultured in vitro. For the CDR3, the DNA is TGTGCCAGCAGCTTACAGGGGGCCAAAAACATTCAGTACTTC. Translating gives CASSLQGAKNIQYF.